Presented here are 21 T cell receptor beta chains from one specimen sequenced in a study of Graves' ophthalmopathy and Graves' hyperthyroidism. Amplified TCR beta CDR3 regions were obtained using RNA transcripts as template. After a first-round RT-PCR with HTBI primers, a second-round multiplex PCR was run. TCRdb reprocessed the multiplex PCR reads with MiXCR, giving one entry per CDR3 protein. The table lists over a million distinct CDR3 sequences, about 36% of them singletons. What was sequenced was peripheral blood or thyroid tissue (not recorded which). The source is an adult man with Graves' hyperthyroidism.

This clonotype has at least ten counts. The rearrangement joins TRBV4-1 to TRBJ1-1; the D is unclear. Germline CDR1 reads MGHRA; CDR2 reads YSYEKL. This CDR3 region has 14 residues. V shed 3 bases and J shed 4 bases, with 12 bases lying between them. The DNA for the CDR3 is TGCGCCAGCAGCCATACGGGCGCTGGCACTGAAGCTTTCTTT. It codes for CASSHTGAGTEAFF.

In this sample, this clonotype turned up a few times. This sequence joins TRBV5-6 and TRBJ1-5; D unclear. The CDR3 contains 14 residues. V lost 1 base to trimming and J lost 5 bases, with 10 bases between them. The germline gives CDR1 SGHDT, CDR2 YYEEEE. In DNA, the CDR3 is TGTGCCAGCAGCTTGAGGAAAGCATATCAGCCCCAGCATTTT. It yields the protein CASSLRKAYQPQHF.

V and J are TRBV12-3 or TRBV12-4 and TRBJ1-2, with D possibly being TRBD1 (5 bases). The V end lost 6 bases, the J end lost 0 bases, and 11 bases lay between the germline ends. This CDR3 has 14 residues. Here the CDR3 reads CASSSGKSNYGYTF. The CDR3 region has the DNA TGTGCCAGCAGCTCAGGGAAGTCTAACTATGGCTACACCTTC.

CDR3 nucleotide sequence: TGTGCCAGCAGCCCCCCCTCGGGCAGGGTTGGAGGCTACACCTTC. As protein: CASSPPSGRVGGYTF. The rearrangement joins TRBV11-2 to TRBJ1-2; D is possibly TRBD1 (5 bases). Germline V gene data show CDR1 as SGHAT and CDR2 as FQNNGV. The CDR3 is made up of 15 amino acids. The V end was cut by 5 bases, the J end by 8 bases, with 21 bases between.

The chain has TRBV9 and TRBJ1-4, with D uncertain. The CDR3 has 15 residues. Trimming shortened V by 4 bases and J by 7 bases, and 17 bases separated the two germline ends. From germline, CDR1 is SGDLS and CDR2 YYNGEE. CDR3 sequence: CASSPEFAVGEKLFF. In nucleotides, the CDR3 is TGTGCCAGCAGCCCAGAGTTTGCAGTCGGTGAAAAACTGTTTTTT.

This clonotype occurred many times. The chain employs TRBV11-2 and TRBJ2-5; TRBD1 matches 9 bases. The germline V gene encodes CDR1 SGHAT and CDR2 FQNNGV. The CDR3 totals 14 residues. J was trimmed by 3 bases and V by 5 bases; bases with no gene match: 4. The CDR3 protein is CASSRTGDKETQYF. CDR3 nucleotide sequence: TGTGCCAGCAGCCGGACAGGGGACAAAGAGACCCAGTACTTC.

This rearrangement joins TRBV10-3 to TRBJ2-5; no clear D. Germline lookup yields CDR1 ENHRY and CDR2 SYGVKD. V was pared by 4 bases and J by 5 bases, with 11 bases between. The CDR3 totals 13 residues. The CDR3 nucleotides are TGTGCCATCAGTGGCTTGGTGGATGAGACCCAGTACTTC. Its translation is CAISGLVDETQYF.

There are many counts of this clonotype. The CDR3 region is CAIRRGGTGATLNYGYTF. The CDR3 coding sequence is TGTGCCATCAGGCGGGGAGGGACAGGGGCCACCCTTAACTATGGCTACACCTTC. This chain joins TRBV10-3 and TRBJ1-2; 10 bases match TRBD1. The CDR3 has 18 amino acids. After removal of 6 bases from V and 1 base from J, the junction contained 14 bases not matched to a gene. Per the germline V gene, CDR1 is ENHRY and CDR2 is SYGVKD.

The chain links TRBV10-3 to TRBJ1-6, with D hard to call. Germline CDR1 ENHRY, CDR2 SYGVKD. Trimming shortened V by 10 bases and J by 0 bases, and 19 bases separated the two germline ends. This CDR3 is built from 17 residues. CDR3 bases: TGTGCCAGCAGGCCAAAGGACGGAAGCTCCTATAATTCACCCCTCCACTTT. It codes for CASRPKDGSSYNSPLHF.

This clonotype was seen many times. CDR3 sequence reads: CSARKDQGSEQYF. In DNA, the CDR3 is TGCAGTGCTAGAAAAGACCAGGGATCCGAGCAGTACTTC. The chain employs TRBV20-1 and TRBJ2-7; D may be TRBD1 (5 bases). The CDR3 runs 13 residues. Germline V gene lookup returns CDR1 DFQATT and CDR2 SNEGSKA (reference sequence). Trimming removed 2 bases at V and 6 bases at J, with 14 bases between.

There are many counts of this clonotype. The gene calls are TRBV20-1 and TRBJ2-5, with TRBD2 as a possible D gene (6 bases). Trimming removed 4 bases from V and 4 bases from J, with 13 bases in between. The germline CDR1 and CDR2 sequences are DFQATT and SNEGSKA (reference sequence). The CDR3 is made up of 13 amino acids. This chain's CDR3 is CSAKDYLSETQYF. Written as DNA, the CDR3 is TGCAGTGCTAAGGACTACCTCTCAGAGACCCAGTACTTC.

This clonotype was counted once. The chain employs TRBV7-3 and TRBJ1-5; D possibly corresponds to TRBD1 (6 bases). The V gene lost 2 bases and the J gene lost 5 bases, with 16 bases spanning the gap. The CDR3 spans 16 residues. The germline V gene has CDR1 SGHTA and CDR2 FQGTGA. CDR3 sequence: CASSLVQGDSHQPQHF. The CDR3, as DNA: TGTGCCAGCAGCTTAGTACAGGGCGATAGTCATCAGCCCCAGCATTTT. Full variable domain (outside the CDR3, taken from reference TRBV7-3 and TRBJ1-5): GAGVSQTPSNKVTEKGKYVELRCDPISGHTALYWYRQSLGQGPEFLIYFQGTGAADDSGLPNDRFFAVRPEGSVSTLKIQRTERGDSAVYLCASSLVQGDSHQPQHFGDGTRLSIL.

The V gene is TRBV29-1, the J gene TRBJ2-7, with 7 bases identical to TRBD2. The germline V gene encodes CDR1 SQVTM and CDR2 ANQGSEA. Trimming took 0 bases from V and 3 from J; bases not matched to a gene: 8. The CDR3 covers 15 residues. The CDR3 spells CSVEDPGGGGYEQYF. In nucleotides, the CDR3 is TGCAGCGTTGAAGATCCGGGGGGTGGGGGCTACGAGCAGTACTTC.

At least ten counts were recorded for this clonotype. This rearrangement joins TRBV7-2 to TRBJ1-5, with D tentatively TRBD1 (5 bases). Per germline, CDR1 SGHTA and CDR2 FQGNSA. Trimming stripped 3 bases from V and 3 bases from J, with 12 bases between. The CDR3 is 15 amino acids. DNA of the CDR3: TGTGCCAGCAGCTTGTCGGGGCAACTCAATCAGCCCCAGCATTTT. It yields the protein CASSLSGQLNQPQHF.

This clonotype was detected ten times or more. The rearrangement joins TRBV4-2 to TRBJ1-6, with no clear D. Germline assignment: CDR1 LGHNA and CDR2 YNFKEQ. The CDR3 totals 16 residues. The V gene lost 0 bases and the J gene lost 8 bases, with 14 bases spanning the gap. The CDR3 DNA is TGTGCCAGCAGCCAAGATCGGGCGGGCATGGATTCACCCCTCCACTTT. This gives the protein CASSQDRAGMDSPLHF.

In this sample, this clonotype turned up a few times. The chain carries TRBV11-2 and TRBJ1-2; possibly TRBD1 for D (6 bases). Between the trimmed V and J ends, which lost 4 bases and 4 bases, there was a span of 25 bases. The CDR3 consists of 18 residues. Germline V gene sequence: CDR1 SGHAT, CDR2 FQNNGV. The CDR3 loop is CASSSGEVAALVGYGYTF. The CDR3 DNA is TGTGCCAGCAGCTCAGGGGAGGTCGCGGCCCTAGTCGGCTATGGCTACACCTTC.

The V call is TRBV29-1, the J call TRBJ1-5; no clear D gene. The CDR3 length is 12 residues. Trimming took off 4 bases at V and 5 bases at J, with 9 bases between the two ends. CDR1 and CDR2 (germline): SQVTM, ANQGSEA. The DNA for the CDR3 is TGCAGCGTTGCCCAAGGCGATCAGCCCCAGCATTTT. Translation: CSVAQGDQPQHF. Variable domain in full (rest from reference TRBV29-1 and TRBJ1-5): SAVISQKPSRDICQRGTSLTIQCQVDSQVTMMFWYRQQPGQSLTLIATANQGSEATYESGFVIDKFPISRPNLTFSTLTVSNMSPEDSSIYLCSVAQGDQPQHFGDGTRLSIL.

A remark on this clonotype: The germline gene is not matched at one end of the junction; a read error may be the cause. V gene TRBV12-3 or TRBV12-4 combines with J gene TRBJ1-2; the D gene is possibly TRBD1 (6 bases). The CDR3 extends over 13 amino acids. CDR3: CASSLGQAHGYAF. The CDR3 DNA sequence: TGTGCCAGCAGTTTAGGACAGGCTCATGGCTACGCCTTC.

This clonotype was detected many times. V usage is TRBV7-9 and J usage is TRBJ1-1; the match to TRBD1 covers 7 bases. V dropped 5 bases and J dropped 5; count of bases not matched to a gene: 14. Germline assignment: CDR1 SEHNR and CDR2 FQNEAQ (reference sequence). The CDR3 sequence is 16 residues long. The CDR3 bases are TGTGCCAGCAGCCCAAACTGGAGGGGGCTGAGTACTGAAGCTTTCTTT. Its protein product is CASSPNWRGLSTEAFF.

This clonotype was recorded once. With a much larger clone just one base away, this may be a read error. The CDR3, as DNA: TGTGCCAGCAGCCCATGGCGGAACACCGGGGAGCTGTTTTTT. Its translation: CASSPWRNTGELFF. This sequence joins TRBV7-2 and TRBJ2-2; D unresolved. The germline V gene has CDR1 SGHTA and CDR2 FQGNSA. With 5 bases removed from V and 1 base from J, the gap between germline ends came to 8 bases. The CDR3 length is 14 residues.

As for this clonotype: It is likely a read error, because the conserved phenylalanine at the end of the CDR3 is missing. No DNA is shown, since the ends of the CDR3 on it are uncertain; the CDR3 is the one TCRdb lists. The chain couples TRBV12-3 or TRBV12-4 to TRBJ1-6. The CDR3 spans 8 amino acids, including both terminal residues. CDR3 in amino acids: CASSYGTS.